A single TCR beta chain is shown here with its context. Its antigen is undetermined. The record originates from a study of T cell responses to AZD1222 COVID-19 vaccine. Data came from immunoSEQ multiplex PCR; TCRdb stores just in-frame clones and leaves some out. The sample holds 150,000 to 200,000 clones, around 92% seen once. General study results and limits: Donors, mostly white British, included more females; clonal diversity was possibly underestimated. It was only a handful of AZD1222 recipients who were seropositive at baseline. Repertoires were sampled only after the peak T cell response. Spike-specific TCR repertoires showed rising breadth and depth after two AZD1222 doses.

The source of this sequence is an adult in good health. This material consisted of peripheral blood, taken on day 0 of AZD1222 vaccination.

CDR3 nucleotides: TGTGCCAGCAGCGTAGCGGCGGCCGTCTCCTACAATGAGCAGTTCTTC. Translating it yields CASSVAAAVSYNEQFF. The V gene is TRBV9, the J gene TRBJ2-1; D is uncertain. The length of the CDR3 is 16 residues. Trimming pared 0 bases from V and 0 bases from J, leaving 10 bases between. Germline values: CDR1 SGDLS, CDR2 YYNGEE.